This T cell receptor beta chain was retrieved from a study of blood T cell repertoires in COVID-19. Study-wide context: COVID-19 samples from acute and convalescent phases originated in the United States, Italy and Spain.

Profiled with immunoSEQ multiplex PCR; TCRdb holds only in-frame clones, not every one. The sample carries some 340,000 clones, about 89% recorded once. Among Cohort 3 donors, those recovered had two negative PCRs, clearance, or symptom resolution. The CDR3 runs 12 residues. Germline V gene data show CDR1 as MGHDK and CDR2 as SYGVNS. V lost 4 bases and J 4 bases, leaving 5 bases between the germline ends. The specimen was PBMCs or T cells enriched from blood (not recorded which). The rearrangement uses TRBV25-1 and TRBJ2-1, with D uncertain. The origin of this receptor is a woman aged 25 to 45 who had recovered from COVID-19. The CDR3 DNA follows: TGTGCCAGCAGTGGAGTGTACAATGAGCAGTTCTTC. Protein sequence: CASSGVYNEQFF.